One and the same sample provided the 17 T cell receptor beta chains below, sequenced in a study of graft-versus-host responses after intestinal transplantation. TCRdb keeps only in-frame clones here, not all; method: immunoSEQ multiplex PCR. The profile shows some 96,000 clones, over 75% of them singletons. Here the sequenced sample was PBMCs, taken 450 to 480 days after intestinal transplant. Receptors originate from a human patient who received an intestinal transplant, so some T cells may come from the graft donor.

The chain employs TRBV6-6 and TRBJ1-1, with TRBD1 matching over 7 bases. CDR1 is MNHNY and CDR2 is SVGAGI in the germline V gene (reference sequence). The CDR3 sequence is 13 residues long. Trimming took 9 bases from V and 1 from J; bases not matched to a gene: 5. This CDR3 reads CASKQGRNTEAFF. Written as DNA, the CDR3 is TGTGCCAGTAAACAGGGGAGGAACACTGAAGCTTTCTTT.

The chain employs TRBV19 and TRBJ1-1; TRBD1 matches 7 bases. CDR1 LNHDA and CDR2 SQIVND come from the germline V gene (reference sequence). The junction had 8 bases not matched to a gene; V was cut back by 7 bases and J by 6 bases. The CDR3 is 13 amino acids. This CDR3 reads CASTLGQDPEAFF. CDR3 sequence (DNA): TGTGCCAGTACCCTAGGACAGGACCCTGAAGCTTTCTTT.

V is TRBV25-1 and J is TRBJ1-5; no definite D call. V was clipped by 3 bases and J by 3 bases, with 9 bases between them. CDR3 size: 14 residues. Germline CDR1 is MGHDK and CDR2 is SYGVNS. The CDR3 spells CASSENRDNQPQHF. DNA for the CDR3: TGTGCCAGCAGTGAGAATAGGGACAATCAGCCCCAGCATTTT.

This chain joins TRBV5-1 and TRBJ2-4; a possible D gene is TRBD2 (5 bases). The CDR3 totals 14 residues. Germline V lookup: CDR1 SGHRS, CDR2 YFSETQ. Trimming left V 1 base short and J 7 bases short, with 12 bases between. CDR3 sequence: CASSLTPTGNIQYF. CDR3 nucleotides: TGCGCCAGCAGCTTGACTCCGACGGGGAACATTCAGTACTTC.

CDR3 coding DNA: TGTGCCAGCAGTCAAACAGGGGTCGAGCAGTACTTC. It yields the protein CASSQTGVEQYF. The chain has TRBV6-5 and TRBJ2-7; 7 positions agree with TRBD1. This CDR3 region has 12 residues. Unmatched junction bases numbered 4, after V lost 5 bases and J lost 6 bases. Germline lookup yields CDR1 MNHEY and CDR2 SVGAGI.

The CDR3 sequence is CASSDEQGEAFF. In DNA form, the CDR3 reads TGTGCCAGCAGTGATGAGCAGGGAGAAGCTTTCTTT. This chain links TRBV6-4 with TRBJ1-1; D may be TRBD1 (5 bases). CDR1 is MRHNA, CDR2 SNTAGT, per germline. This CDR3 region has 12 residues. The V and J ends lost 3 bases and 8 bases respectively, with 10 bases between them.

The V call is TRBV19, the J call TRBJ1-2; 8 bases fit TRBD1. Germline V gives CDR1 LNHDA, CDR2 SQIVND (reference sequence). J gave up 7 bases and V 4 bases, and 8 bases lay outside the gene matches. This CDR3 contains 14 residues. Written as DNA, the CDR3 is TGTGCCAGTAGTAGTAACAGGGGGGCGGTTGGCTACACCTTC. This gives the protein CASSSNRGAVGYTF. Supplemented by reference TRBV19 and TRBJ1-2, the full variable domain reads DGGITQSPKYLFRKEGQNVTLSCEQNLNHDAMYWYRQDPGQGLRLIYYSQIVNDFQKGDIAEGYSVSREKKESFPLTVTSAQKNPTAFYLCASSSNRGAVGYTFGSGTRLTVV.

The chain links TRBV5-1 to TRBJ1-4; perhaps TRBD1 as D (5 bases). The germline V and J ends were trimmed by 3 bases and 4 bases, with 10 bases remaining between them. The germline V gene encodes CDR1 SGHRS and CDR2 YFSETQ. CDR3 length equals 14 residues. In DNA form, the CDR3 reads TGCGCCAGCAGCTCGGGACGGAGTAATGAAAAACTGTTTTTT. This translates into CASSSGRSNEKLFF.

This chain joins TRBV11-2 and TRBJ1-2; D ambiguous. This CDR3 contains 14 residues. Germline CDR1 reads SGHAT; CDR2 reads FQNNGV. Trimming pared 1 base from V and 4 bases from J, leaving 10 bases between. This CDR3 reads CASSLGGPTYGYTF. CDR3 bases: TGTGCCAGCAGCTTAGGAGGTCCGACCTATGGCTACACCTTC.

The chain has TRBV4-2 and TRBJ2-1; possibly TRBD1 or TRBD2 for D (5 bases each). Germline-derived CDR1 and CDR2 are LGHNA and YNFKEQ. CDR3 length: 18 residues. V was clipped by 2 bases and J by 1 base, with 18 bases between them. The CDR3, as DNA: TGTGCCAGCAGCCAAAGGCCCCCGGGACCCCAGTCCTACAATGAGCAGTTCTTC. Translating it yields CASSQRPPGPQSYNEQFF.

The chain carries TRBV19 and TRBJ2-5; D call uncertain. CDR1 and CDR2 (germline): LNHDA, SQIVND (reference sequence). This CDR3 contains 13 residues. V lost 6 bases to trimming and J lost 4 bases, with 12 bases between them. CDR3 bases: TGTGCCAGTAGCCAAGTTATGGGAGAGACCCAGTACTTC. Encoded protein: CASSQVMGETQYF.

This chain joins TRBV7-8 and TRBJ2-2; D unresolved. Trimming stripped 1 base from V and 2 bases from J, with 8 bases between. CDR1 and CDR2 (germline): SGHVS, FQNEAQ. This CDR3 has 15 amino acids. This CDR3 is CASSLGRFNTGELFF. The CDR3 DNA sequence: TGTGCCAGCAGCTTAGGCCGGTTTAACACCGGGGAGCTGTTTTTT.

With respect to this clone: Other DNA sequences in the sample encode the same CDR3. The chain recombines TRBV7-6 with TRBJ2-1, with a weak D call TRBD2 (7 bases). Germline CDR1 and CDR2: SGHVS and FNYEAQ. V dropped 0 bases and J dropped 9 bases, with 9 bases sitting between them. CDR3 length equals 13 residues. CDR3 protein: CASSLAGGGEQFF. CDR3 coding DNA: TGTGCCAGCAGCTTAGCAGGGGGGGGTGAGCAGTTCTTC. Full variable domain (remainder filled in from reference TRBV7-6 and TRBJ2-1): GAGVSQSPRYKVTKRGQDVALRCDPISGHVSLYWYRQALGQGPEFLTYFNYEAQQDKSGLPNDRFSAERPEGSISTLTIQRTEQRDSAMYRCASSLAGGGEQFFGPGTRLTVL.

The V and J genes are TRBV6-5 and TRBJ1-4; D call uncertain. Trimming took off 4 bases at V and 1 base at J, with 7 bases between the two ends. The CDR3 covers 14 residues. Germline V CDR1 and CDR2: MNHEY, SVGAGI. The CDR3 loop is CASSFIQTNEKLFF. The CDR3 DNA reads as TGTGCCAGCAGTTTCATCCAAACTAATGAAAAACTGTTTTTT.

On this clone: The junction and the germline gene differ at one end; a read error may be behind it. The V call is TRBV4-1, the J call TRBJ2-7; D remains ambiguous. CDR3 size: 14 residues. CDR1 and CDR2 (germline): MGHRA, YSYEKL. The CDR3 DNA follows: TGCGCCAGCAGCCAGCTGACAAGGGTCTACAAGCAGTACTTC. Residues: CASSQLTRVYKQYF.

CDR3 sequence reads: CASSGRVSGYGYTF. The CDR3 DNA reads as TGTGCCAGCAGCGGCAGGGTCAGTGGCTATGGCTACACCTTC. This chain connects TRBV9 to TRBJ1-2; maybe TRBD1 (5 bases). CDR1 and CDR2 from the germline V gene are SGDLS and YYNGEE. This CDR3 region has 14 residues. Trimming removed 3 bases at V and 4 bases at J, with 13 bases between. Full variable domain (outside the CDR3, taken from reference TRBV9 and TRBJ1-2): DSGVTQTPKHLITATGQRVTLRCSPRSGDLSVYWYQQSLDQGLQFLIQYYNGEERAKGNILERFSAQQFPDLHSELNLSSLELGDSALYFCASSGRVSGYGYTFGSGTRLTVV.

This clone was seen once. This rearrangement joins TRBV2 to TRBJ2-7, with 9 positions matching TRBD1. The CDR3 loop spans 15 amino acids. Germline CDR1 reads SNHLY; CDR2 reads FYNNEI. The J segment lost 0 bases and the V segment lost 6 bases, leaving 6 bases of the junction unmatched. CDR3 nucleotides: TGTGCCAGCAGGATGGAGACAGGGGGCTCCTACGAGCAGTACTTC. Translating gives CASRMETGGSYEQYF.